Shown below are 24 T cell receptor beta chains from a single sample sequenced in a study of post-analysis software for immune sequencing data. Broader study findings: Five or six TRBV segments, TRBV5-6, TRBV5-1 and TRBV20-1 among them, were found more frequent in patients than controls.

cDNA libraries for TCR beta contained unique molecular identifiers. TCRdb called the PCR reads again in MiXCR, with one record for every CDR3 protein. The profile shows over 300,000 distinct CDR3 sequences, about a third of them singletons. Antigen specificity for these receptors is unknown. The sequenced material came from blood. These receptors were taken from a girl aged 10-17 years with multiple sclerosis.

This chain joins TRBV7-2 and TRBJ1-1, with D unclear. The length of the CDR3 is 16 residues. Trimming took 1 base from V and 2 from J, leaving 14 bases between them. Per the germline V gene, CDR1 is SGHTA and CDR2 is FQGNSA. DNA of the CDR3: TGTGCCAGCAGCTTAGGCGGACGAGTCCGCAACACTGAAGCTTTCTTT. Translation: CASSLGGRVRNTEAFF.

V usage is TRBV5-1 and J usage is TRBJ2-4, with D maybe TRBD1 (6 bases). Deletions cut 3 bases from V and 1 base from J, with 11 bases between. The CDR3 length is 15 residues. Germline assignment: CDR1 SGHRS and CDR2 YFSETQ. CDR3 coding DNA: TGCGCCAGCAGCTCGCCTACAGGGGCCAAAAACATTCAGTACTTC. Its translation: CASSSPTGAKNIQYF.

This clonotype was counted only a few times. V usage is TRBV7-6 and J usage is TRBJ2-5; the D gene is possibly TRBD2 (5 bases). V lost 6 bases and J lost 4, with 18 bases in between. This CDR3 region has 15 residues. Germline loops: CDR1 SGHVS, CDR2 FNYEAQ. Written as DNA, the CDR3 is TGTGCCAGCAGTATAGTGCCCACTAGGACAGAGACCCAGTACTTC. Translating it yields CASSIVPTRTETQYF.

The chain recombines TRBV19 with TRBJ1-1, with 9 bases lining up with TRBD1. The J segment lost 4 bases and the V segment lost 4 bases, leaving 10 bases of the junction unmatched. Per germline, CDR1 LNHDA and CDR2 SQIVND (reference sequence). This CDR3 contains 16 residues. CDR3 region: CASSTYDRGYGTEAFF. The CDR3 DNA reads TGTGCCAGTAGTACGTACGACAGGGGGTATGGCACTGAAGCTTTCTTT.

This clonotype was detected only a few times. The CDR3: CSARDPGSSYEQYF. CDR3 nucleotides: TGCAGTGCTAGAGATCCAGGGAGCTCCTACGAGCAGTACTTC. V and J are TRBV20-1 and TRBJ2-7, with D perhaps being TRBD1 or TRBD2 (5 bases each). V was cut by 0 bases and J by 0 bases, with 9 bases left in between. This CDR3 has 14 amino acids. The germline CDR1 and CDR2 sequences are DFQATT and SNEGSKA (reference sequence).

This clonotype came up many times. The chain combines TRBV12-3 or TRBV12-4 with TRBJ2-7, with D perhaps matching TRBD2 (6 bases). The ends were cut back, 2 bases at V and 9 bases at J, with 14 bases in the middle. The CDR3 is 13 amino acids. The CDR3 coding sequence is TGTGCCAGCAGTTTAAAGGGCCAGGGAGGGCAGTACTTC. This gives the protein CASSLKGQGGQYF.

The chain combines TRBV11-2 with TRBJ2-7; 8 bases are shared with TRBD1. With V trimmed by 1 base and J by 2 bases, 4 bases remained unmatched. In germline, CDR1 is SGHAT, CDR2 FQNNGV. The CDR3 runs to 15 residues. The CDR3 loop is CASSLVETGAYEQYF. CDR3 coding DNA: TGTGCCAGCAGCTTAGTCGAGACAGGGGCCTACGAGCAGTACTTC.

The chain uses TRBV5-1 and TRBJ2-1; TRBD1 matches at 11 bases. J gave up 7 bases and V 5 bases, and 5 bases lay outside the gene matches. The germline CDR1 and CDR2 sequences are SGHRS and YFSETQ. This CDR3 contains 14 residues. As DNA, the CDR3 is TGCGCCAGCAGGTTAGGGACAGGGGGTAATGAGCAGTTCTTC. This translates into CASRLGTGGNEQFF.

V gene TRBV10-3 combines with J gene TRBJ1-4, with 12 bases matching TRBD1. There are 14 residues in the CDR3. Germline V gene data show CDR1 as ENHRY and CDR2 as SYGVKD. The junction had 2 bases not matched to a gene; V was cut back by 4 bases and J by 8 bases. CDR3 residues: CAISVGQGAEKLFF. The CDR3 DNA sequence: TGTGCCATCAGTGTGGGACAGGGGGCCGAAAAACTGTTTTTT.

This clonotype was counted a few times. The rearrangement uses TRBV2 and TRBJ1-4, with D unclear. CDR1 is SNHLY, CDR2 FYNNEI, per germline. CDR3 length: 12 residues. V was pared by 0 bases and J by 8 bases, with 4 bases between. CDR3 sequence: CASSEAGEKLFF. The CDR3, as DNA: TGTGCCAGCAGTGAAGCAGGAGAAAAACTGTTTTTT.

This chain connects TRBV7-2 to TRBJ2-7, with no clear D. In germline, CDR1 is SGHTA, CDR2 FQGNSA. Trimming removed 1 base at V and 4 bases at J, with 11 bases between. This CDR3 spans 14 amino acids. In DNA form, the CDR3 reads TGTGCCAGCAGCTTAGTAGGTGGGGAATACGAGCAGTACTTC. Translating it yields CASSLVGGEYEQYF.

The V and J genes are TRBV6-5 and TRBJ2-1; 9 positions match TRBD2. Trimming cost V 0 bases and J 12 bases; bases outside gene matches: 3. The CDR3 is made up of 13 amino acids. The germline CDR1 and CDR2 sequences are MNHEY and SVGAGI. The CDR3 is CASSYSLAGSQFF. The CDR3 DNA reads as TGTGCCAGCAGTTACTCGCTAGCGGGGTCGCAGTTCTTC.

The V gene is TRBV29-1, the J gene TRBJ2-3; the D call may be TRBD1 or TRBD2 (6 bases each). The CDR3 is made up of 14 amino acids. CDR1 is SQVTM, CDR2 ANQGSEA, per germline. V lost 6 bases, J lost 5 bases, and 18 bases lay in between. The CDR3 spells CSVPLRGRQDTQYF. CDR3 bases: TGCAGCGTACCACTCCGGGGGCGACAAGATACGCAGTATTTT.

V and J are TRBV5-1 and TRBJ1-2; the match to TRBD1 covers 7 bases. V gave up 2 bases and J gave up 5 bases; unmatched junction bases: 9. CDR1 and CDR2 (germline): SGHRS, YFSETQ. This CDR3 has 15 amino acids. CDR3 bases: TGCGCCAGCAGCTTCCAGCAGGGGGTCGGGTATGGCTACACCTTC. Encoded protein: CASSFQQGVGYGYTF.

The CDR3 DNA follows: TGTGCCAGCAGCTTAGCCTACGGAGCTAGCACAGATACGCAGTATTTT. Translating it yields CASSLAYGASTDTQYF. The chain uses TRBV7-9 and TRBJ2-3; no firm D call. Germline V gene sequence: CDR1 SEHNR, CDR2 FQNEAQ (reference sequence). The CDR3 consists of 16 residues. V lost 0 bases and J lost 0, with 10 bases in between.

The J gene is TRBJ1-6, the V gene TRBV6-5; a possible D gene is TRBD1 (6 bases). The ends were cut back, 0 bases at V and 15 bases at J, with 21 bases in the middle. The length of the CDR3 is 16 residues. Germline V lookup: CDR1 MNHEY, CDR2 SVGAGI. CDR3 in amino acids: CASSYSGGAPGRHLHF. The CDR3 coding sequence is TGTGCCAGCAGTTACTCCGGGGGGGCCCCGGGGCGTCACCTCCACTTT.

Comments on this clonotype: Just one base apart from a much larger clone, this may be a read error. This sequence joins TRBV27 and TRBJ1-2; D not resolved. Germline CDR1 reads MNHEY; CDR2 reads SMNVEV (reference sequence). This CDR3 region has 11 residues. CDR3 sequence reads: CVSSGGSGYTF. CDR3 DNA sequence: TGTGTCAGCAGTGGAGGGAGCGGCTACACCTTC.

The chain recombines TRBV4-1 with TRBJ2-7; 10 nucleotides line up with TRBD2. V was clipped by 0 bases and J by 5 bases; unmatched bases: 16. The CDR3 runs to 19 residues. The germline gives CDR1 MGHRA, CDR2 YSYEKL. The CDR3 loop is CASSQDILAGIPLPDEQYF. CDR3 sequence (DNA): TGCGCCAGCAGCCAAGATATACTAGCGGGGATCCCTCTGCCCGACGAGCAGTACTTC.

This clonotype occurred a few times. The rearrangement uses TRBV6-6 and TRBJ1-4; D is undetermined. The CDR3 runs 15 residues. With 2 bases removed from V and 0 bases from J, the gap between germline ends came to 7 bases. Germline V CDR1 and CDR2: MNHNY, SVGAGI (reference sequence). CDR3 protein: CASSYGSATNEKLFF. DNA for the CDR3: TGTGCCAGCAGTTACGGCTCAGCAACTAATGAAAAACTGTTTTTT.

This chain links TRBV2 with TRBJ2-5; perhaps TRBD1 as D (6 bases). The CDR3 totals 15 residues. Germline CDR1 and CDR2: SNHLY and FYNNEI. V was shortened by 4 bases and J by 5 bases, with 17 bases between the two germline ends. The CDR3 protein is CASSAQQGRGETQYF. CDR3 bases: TGTGCCAGCAGTGCCCAACAGGGTAGAGGGGAGACCCAGTACTTC.

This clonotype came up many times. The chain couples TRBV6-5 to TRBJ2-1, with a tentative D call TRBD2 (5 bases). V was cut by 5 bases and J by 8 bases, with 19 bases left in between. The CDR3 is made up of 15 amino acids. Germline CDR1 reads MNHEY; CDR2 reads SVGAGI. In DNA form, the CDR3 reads TGTGCCAGCAGTCAATACGGCCGAGGGATGCATGAGCAGTTCTTC. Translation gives CASSQYGRGMHEQFF.

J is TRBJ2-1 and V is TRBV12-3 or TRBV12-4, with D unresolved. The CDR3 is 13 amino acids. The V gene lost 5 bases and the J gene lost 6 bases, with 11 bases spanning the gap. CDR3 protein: CASSKSQFNEQFF. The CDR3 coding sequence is TGTGCCAGCAGTAAGTCACAATTCAATGAGCAGTTCTTC.

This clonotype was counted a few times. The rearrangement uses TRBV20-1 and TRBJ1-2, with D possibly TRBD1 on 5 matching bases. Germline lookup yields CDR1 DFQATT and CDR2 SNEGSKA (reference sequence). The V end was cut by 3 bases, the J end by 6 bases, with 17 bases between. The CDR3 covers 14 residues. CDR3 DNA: TGCAGTGCTAGCCCAGCCCAAGGGGCAGATGGCTACACCTTC. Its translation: CSASPAQGADGYTF.

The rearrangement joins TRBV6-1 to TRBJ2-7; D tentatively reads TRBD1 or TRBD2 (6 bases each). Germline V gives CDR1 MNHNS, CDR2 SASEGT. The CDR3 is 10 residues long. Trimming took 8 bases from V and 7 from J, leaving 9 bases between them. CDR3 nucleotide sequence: TGTGCCAGCGAGGGGGGAGAGCAGTACTTC. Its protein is CASEGGEQYF.